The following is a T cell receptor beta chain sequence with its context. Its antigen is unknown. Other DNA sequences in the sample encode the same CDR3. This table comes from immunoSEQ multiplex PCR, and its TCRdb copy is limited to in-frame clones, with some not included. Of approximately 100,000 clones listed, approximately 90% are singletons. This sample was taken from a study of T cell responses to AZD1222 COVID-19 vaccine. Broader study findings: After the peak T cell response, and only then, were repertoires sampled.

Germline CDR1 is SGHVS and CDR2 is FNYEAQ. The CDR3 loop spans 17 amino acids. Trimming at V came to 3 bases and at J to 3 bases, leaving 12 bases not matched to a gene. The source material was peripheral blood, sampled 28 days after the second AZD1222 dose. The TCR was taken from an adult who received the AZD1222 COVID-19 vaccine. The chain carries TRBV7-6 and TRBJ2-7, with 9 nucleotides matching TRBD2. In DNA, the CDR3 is TGTGCCAGCAGCTTCCTCGCGGGGGGGGGATCCGGCTACGAGCAGTACTTC. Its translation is CASSFLAGGGSGYEQYF.